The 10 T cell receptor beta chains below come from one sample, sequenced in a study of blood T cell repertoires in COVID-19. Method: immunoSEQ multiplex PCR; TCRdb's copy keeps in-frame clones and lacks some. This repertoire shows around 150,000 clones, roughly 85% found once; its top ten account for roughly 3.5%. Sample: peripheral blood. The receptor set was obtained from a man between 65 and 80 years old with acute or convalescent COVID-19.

This CDR3 is CASSPTTNPLDEQYF. The CDR3 bases are TGTGCCAGCAGCCCCACCACAAATCCCTTGGACGAGCAGTACTTC. V and J are TRBV5-5 and TRBJ2-7; D is ambiguous. The ends were cut back, 4 bases at V and 5 bases at J, with 19 bases in the middle. Germline CDR1 SGHKS, CDR2 YYEKEE (reference sequence). The CDR3 covers 15 residues. The variable domain in full, completed from reference TRBV5-5 and TRBJ2-7, reads DAGVTQSPTHLIKTRGQQVTLRCSPISGHKSVSWYQQVLGQGPQFIFQYYEKEERGRGNFPDRFSARQFPNYSSELNVNALLLGDSALYLCASSPTTNPLDEQYFGPGTRLTVT.

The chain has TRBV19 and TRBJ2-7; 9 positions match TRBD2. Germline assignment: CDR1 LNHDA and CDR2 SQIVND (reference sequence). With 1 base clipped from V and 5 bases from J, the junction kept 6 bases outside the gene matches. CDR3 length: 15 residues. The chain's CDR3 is CASSIASGRIHEQYF. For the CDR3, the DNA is TGTGCCAGTAGTATAGCCAGCGGGAGGATCCACGAGCAGTACTTC.

CDR3 sequence reads: CAISADRGGQPQHF. The CDR3 DNA follows: TGTGCCATCAGTGCCGACAGGGGCGGTCAGCCCCAGCATTTT. The V gene is TRBV10-3, the J gene TRBJ1-5, with 8 bases that match TRBD1. The CDR3 is 14 amino acids. Germline lookup yields CDR1 ENHRY and CDR2 SYGVKD. V shed 4 bases and J 6 bases; nucleotides not matched to a gene: 5.

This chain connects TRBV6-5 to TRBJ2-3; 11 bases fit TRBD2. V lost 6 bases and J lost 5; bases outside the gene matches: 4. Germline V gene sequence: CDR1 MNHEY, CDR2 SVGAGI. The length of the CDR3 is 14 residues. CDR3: CASSAGTSGDTQYF. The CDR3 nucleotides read TGTGCCAGCAGCGCGGGGACTAGCGGAGATACGCAGTATTTT.

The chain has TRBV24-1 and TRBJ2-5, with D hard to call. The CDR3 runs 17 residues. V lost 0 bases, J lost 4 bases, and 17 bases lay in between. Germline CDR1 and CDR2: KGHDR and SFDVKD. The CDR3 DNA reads TGTGCCACCAGTGATTTGACCCCCGGGTCGGGTCGAGAGACCCAGTACTTC. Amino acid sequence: CATSDLTPGSGRETQYF.

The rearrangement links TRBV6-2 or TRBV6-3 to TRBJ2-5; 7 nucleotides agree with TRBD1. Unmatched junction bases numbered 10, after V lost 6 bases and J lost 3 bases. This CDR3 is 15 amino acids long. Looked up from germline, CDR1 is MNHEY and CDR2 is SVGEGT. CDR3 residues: CASSNGPGTEETQYF. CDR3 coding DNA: TGTGCCAGCAGCAATGGGCCCGGGACAGAAGAGACCCAGTACTTC.

CDR3 sequence: CATTSGRTDTQYF. The CDR3 region has the DNA TGTGCCACCACTAGCGGGAGAACAGATACGCAGTATTTT. The rearrangement links TRBV24-1 to TRBJ2-3, with TRBD2 matching 10 bases. The CDR3 has 13 residues. CDR1 is KGHDR and CDR2 is SFDVKD in the germline V gene. V was pared by 8 bases and J by 3 bases, with 1 base of the junction left unmatched.

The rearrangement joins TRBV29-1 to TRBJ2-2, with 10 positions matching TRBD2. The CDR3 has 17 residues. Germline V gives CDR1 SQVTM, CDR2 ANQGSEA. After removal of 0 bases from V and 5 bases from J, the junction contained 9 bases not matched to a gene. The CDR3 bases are TGCAGCGTTGAAGATCGGGAAAGCGGGAGGGGGACCGGGGAGCTGTTTTTT. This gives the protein CSVEDRESGRGTGELFF.

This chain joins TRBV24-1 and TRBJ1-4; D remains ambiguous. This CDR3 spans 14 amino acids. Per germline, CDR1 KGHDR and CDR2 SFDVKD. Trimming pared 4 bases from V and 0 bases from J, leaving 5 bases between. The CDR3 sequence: CATSDGATNEKLFF. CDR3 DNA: TGTGCCACCAGTGACGGTGCAACTAATGAAAAACTGTTTTTT.

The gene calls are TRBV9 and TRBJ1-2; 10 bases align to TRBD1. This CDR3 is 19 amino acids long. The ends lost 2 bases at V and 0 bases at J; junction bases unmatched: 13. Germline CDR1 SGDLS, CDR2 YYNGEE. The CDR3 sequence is CASSVGTGDYVVSNYGYTF. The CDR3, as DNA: TGTGCCAGCAGCGTTGGGACAGGGGACTACGTGGTATCTAACTATGGCTACACCTTC.